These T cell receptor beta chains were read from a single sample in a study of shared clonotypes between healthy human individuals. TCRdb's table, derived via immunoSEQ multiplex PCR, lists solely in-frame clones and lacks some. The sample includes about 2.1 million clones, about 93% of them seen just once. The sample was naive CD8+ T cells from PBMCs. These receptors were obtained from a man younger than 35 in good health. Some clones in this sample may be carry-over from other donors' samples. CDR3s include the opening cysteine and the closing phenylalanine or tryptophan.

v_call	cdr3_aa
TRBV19	CASSIRGGGYGYTF
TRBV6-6	CASSAKGANYGYTF
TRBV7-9	CASRAGRNTEAFF
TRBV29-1	CSVVAESPGYTF
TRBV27	CASSLSVPIGQFF
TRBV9	CASSVRTSASYEQYF
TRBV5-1	CASSLGPGLAAPYNEQFF
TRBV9	CASSVVLGTNNYNEQFF
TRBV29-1	CSVEAGSSYNEQFF
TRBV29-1	CSAAGPEGEKLFF
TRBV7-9	CASSPSGSRNEQFF
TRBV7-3	CASSLGAGEQFF
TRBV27	CASSLLDPNTEAFF
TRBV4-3	CASSQERDRANIQYF
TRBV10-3	CAISARGQGGYEQYF
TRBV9	CASSGARELFF
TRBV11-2	CASSLMSIGGYTF
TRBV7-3	CASSLTSVGFRAMNTEAFF
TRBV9	CASSTLEGARGYTF
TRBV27	CASSLYRQGLMGEQYF
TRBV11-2	CASSFSTSGGYEQYF
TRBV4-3	CASSQEGHEERRKREAFF
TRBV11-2	CASSLGQGSSYEQYF
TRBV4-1	CASSYNYAVSSYEQYF
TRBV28	CASSMTGDDYGYTF
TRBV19	CASTPSGRDEQYF
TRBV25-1	CASSDYNYEQYF
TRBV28	CASSFSAQWAYEQYF
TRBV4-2	CASSQAGQGNQPQHF
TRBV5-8	CASSSRLNIHNEQFF
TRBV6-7	CASSPTQGSGNTIYF
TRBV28	CASSYGATGTGHYEQYF
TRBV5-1	CASSSWTRLVFNEQFF
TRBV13	CASSPPNTGELFF
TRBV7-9	CASSFPGARYNEQFF
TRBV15	CATSLRAGETEAFF
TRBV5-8	CASSPREIATNEKLFF
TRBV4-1	CASSQEGLRFLGATNEKLFF
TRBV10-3	CAISESGGTARYEQYF
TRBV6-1	CASSDNRVNTEAFF
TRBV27	CASSLFAGAAYEQYF
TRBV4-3	CASSQEDQRDPTGELFF
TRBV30	CAWSVTGKQPQHF
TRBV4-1	CASSQDDRGQEPQHF
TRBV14	CASSQGLSRPNNEQFF
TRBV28	CASSFARGIEKLFF